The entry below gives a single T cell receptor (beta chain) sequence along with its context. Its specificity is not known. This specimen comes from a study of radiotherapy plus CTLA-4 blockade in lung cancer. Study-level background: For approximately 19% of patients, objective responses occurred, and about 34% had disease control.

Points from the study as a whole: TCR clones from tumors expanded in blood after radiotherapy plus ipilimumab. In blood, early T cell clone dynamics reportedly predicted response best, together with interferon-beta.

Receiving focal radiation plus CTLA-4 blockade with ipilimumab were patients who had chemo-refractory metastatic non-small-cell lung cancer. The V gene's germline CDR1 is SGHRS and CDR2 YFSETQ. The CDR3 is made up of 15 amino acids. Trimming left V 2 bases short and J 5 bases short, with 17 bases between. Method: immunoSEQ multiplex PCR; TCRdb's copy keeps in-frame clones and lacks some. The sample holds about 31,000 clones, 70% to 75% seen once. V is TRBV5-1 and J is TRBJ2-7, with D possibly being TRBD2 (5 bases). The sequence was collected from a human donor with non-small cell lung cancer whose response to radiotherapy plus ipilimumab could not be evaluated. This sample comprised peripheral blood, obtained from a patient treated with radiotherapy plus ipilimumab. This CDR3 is CASSLGTGVLNEQYF. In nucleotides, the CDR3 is TGCGCCAGCAGCTTAGGTACCGGGGTTCTGAACGAGCAGTACTTC.